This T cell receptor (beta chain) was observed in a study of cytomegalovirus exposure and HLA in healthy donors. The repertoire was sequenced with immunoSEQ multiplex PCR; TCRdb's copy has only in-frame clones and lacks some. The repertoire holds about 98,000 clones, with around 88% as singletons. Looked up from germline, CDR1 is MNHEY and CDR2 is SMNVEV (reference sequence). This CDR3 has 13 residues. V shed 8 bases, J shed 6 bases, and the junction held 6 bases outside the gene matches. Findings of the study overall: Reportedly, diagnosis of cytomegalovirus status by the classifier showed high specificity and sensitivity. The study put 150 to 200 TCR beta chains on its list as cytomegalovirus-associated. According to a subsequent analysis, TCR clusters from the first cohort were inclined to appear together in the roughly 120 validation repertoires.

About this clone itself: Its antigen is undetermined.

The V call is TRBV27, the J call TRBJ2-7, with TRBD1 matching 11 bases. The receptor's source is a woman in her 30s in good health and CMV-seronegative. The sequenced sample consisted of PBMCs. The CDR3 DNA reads TGTGCCAGCCATCTCGGGACAGGGGGCGAGCAGTACTTC. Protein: CASHLGTGGEQYF.